This TCR beta chain came from a study of T cell responses to AZD1222 COVID-19 vaccine. TCRdb's copy holds only in-frame clones and misses some; the assay was immunoSEQ multiplex PCR. The top ten hold roughly 4.2% of the sample, which has some 97,000 clones, about 90% seen once. This CDR3 has 13 residues. V lost 8 bases and J 1 base, leaving 11 bases between the germline ends. Per germline, CDR1 MNHEY and CDR2 SVGAGI. The V call is TRBV6-5, the J call TRBJ1-2; no reliable D call. This specimen consisted of peripheral blood, obtained on day 0 of MenACWY control vaccination. The sequence derives from an adult in good health. Written as DNA, the CDR3 is TGTGCCAGCCAGGTAGCACTTAACTATGGCTACACCTTC. Residues: CASQVALNYGYTF.